The next 27 T cell receptor beta chains were all read from a single sample in a study of T cell repertoires in cytomegalovirus infection. TCRdb independently ran MiXCR on the reads; one entry per CDR3 protein. The table lists approximately 500,000 distinct CDR3 sequences, about 15% of them singletons, with roughly a quarter in the top ten. The source material was CD8+ T cells from PBMCs. The receptors stem from a human donor in good health (CMV status not recorded). Some clones in this sample may be carry-over from other donors' samples.

The gene calls are TRBV28 and TRBJ2-5; no clear D. V was trimmed by 2 bases and J by 0 bases, leaving 7 bases between them. In germline, CDR1 is MDHEN, CDR2 SYDVKM. The CDR3 spans 14 residues. DNA of the CDR3: TGTGCCAGCAGTTTAAACGGATACCAAGAGACCCAGTACTTC. Residues: CASSLNGYQETQYF.

V gene TRBV7-9 combines with J gene TRBJ1-2; D call uncertain. This CDR3 has 11 residues. Germline CDR1 and CDR2: SEHNR and FQNEAQ (reference sequence). The germline V and J ends were trimmed by 5 bases and 11 bases, with 12 bases remaining between them. As DNA, the CDR3 is TGTGCCAGCAGCCGGACTAGGTGGTACACCTTC. It specifies CASSRTRWYTF.

CDR3 sequence reads: CASNKGAGYEQYF. The CDR3 DNA reads TGCGCCAGCAATAAGGGGGCAGGGTACGAGCAGTACTTC. This chain joins TRBV10-1 and TRBJ2-7, with 7 bases matching TRBD1. Losses at the gene ends were 7 bases for V and 4 bases for J; bases not matched to a gene: 7. The CDR3 extends over 13 amino acids. The germline V gene encodes CDR1 WNHNN and CDR2 SYGVQD (reference sequence).

The J gene is TRBJ2-2, the V gene TRBV6-1, with a tentative D call TRBD1 (5 bases). The V gene's germline CDR1 is MNHNS and CDR2 SASEGT. The CDR3 loop spans 18 amino acids. Trimming stripped 6 bases from V and 7 bases from J, with 27 bases between. Here the CDR3 reads CASSLGKLRASPSGELFF. The CDR3 DNA reads TGTGCCAGCAGCCTAGGGAAACTCAGGGCTTCCCCTAGCGGGGAGCTGTTTTTT.

This clonotype was recorded many times. V is TRBV19 and J is TRBJ1-5; D is ambiguous. The germline V gene has CDR1 LNHDA and CDR2 SQIVND (reference sequence). The length of the CDR3 is 14 residues. V was clipped by 7 bases and J by 4 bases, with 14 bases between them. CDR3 bases: TGTGCCAGTACCGTCCCCCTAGCGAATCAGCCCCAGCATTTT. Amino acids: CASTVPLANQPQHF.

The sample holds many counts of this clonotype. The chain employs TRBV5-6 and TRBJ1-1; perhaps TRBD1 as D (6 bases). From germline, CDR1 is SGHDT and CDR2 YYEEEE. V dropped 3 bases and J dropped 5 bases, with 14 bases sitting between them. This CDR3 has 14 amino acids. The DNA of the CDR3 is TGTGCCAGCAGCTCAGGACAGAGTTGGACTGAAGCTTTCTTT. This translates into CASSSGQSWTEAFF.

This clonotype was observed at least ten times. The rearrangement joins TRBV7-9 to TRBJ1-1, with 7 bases fitting TRBD1. The CDR3 totals 13 residues. V trimming: 5 bases; J trimming: 3 bases; junction bases outside the gene matches: 3. The germline V gene encodes CDR1 SEHNR and CDR2 FQNEAQ (reference sequence). CDR3 DNA sequence: TGTGCCAGCAGCGCCGGGACAGACACTGAAGCTTTCTTT. Translation gives CASSAGTDTEAFF.

CDR3 residues: CASRLFGYNEQFF. CDR3 sequence (DNA): TGCGCCAGCAGGCTTTTTGGTTACAATGAGCAGTTCTTC. The chain has TRBV5-1 and TRBJ2-1; no firm D call. The CDR3 spans 13 residues. The V gene's germline CDR1 is SGHRS and CDR2 YFSETQ. Trimming cost V 5 bases and J 4 bases, with 10 bases left between them.

This clonotype was recorded many times. This chain links TRBV27 with TRBJ2-4; TRBD2 agrees at 7 bases. Germline assignment: CDR1 MNHEY and CDR2 SMNVEV (reference sequence). This CDR3 is 16 amino acids long. V dropped 2 bases and J dropped 3; count of bases not matched to a gene: 7. The CDR3 DNA sequence: TGTGCCAGCAGTTTAGCAGGGAGGGTTGGCAAAAACATTCAGTACTTC. Translated: CASSLAGRVGKNIQYF.

The chain is built from TRBV14 and TRBJ2-3, with 7 bases matching TRBD1. In germline, CDR1 is SGHDN, CDR2 FVKESK. Trimming at V came to 7 bases and at J to 0 bases, leaving 13 bases not matched to a gene. The CDR3 consists of 17 residues. This chain's CDR3 is CASTTGTAKPSTDTQYF. In nucleotides, the CDR3 is TGTGCCAGCACCACCGGGACAGCAAAACCTAGCACAGATACGCAGTATTTT.

This clonotype was seen many times. The chain carries TRBV6-5 and TRBJ2-1; D remains ambiguous. The V gene's germline CDR1 is MNHEY and CDR2 SVGAGI. This CDR3 spans 16 amino acids. Trimming stripped 0 bases from V and 2 bases from J, with 11 bases between. CDR3: CASSYSYAGTYNEQFF. The CDR3 DNA reads as TGTGCCAGCAGTTACTCGTATGCTGGGACCTACAATGAGCAGTTCTTC.

For this clonotype: With a much larger clone just one base away, this may be a read error. J is TRBJ2-1 and V is TRBV27; no reliable D call. The V gene's germline CDR1 is MNHEY and CDR2 SMNVEV (reference sequence). The CDR3 loop spans 17 amino acids. V was pared by 5 bases and J by 5 bases, with 22 bases between. CDR3 residues: CASSPHLGIGQDNEQFF. In nucleotides, the CDR3 is TGTGCCAGCAGTCCGCATCTGGGTATTGGGCAAGACAATGAGCAGTTCTTC.

The sample holds a few counts of this clonotype. The chain couples TRBV4-2 to TRBJ2-7, with 7 bases identical to TRBD2. The CDR3 runs to 15 residues. In germline, CDR1 is LGHNA, CDR2 YNFKEQ. The junction had 6 bases not matched to a gene; V was cut back by 0 bases and J by 4 bases. CDR3 loop: CASSQEGGSGYEQYF. CDR3 nucleotides: TGTGCCAGCAGCCAAGAGGGCGGGAGTGGGTACGAGCAGTACTTC.

The chain recombines TRBV2 with TRBJ1-5; D call uncertain. The CDR3 runs to 14 residues. V shed 3 bases and J shed 9 bases, with 15 bases lying between them. In germline, CDR1 is SNHLY, CDR2 FYNNEI. The chain's CDR3 is CASSEEWAPGPQHF. CDR3 coding DNA: TGTGCCAGCAGTGAGGAGTGGGCTCCTGGGCCCCAGCATTTT.

The chain is built from TRBV14 and TRBJ2-1; the match to TRBD1 covers 12 bases. The CDR3 runs to 16 residues. V gave up 0 bases and J gave up 9 bases; unmatched junction bases: 6. Germline CDR1 is SGHDN and CDR2 is FVKESK. For the CDR3, the DNA is TGTGCCAGCAGCCAAGATCTAGGGACAGGGGGCTTTGAGCAGTTCTTC. It codes for CASSQDLGTGGFEQFF.

This clonotype was observed at least ten times. The chain uses TRBV11-1 and TRBJ1-2, with a weak D call TRBD1 (5 bases). CDR1 is SGHAT, CDR2 FQDESV, per germline (reference sequence). V lost 1 base and J lost 8, with 14 bases in between. This CDR3 is 14 amino acids long. CDR3 DNA: TGTGCCAGCAGCTTAGAAAGCCCGGGGCAAGGCTACACCTTC. Its protein product is CASSLESPGQGYTF. The entire variable domain, with the rest obtained from reference TRBV11-1 and TRBJ1-2, is as follows: EAEVAQSPRYKITEKSQAVAFWCDPISGHATLYWYRQILGQGPELLVQFQDESVVDDSQLPKDRFSAERLKGVDSTLKIQPAELGDSAMYLCASSLESPGQGYTFGSGTRLTVV.

The chain recombines TRBV15 with TRBJ1-5; D not certain. The V and J ends lost 2 bases and 0 bases respectively, with 5 bases between them. This CDR3 is 14 amino acids long. From germline, CDR1 is LNHNV and CDR2 YYDKDF (reference sequence). DNA of the CDR3: TGTGCCACCAGCAGAAGTGGTAGCAATCAGCCCCAGCATTTT. Amino acids: CATSRSGSNQPQHF.

This clonotype was seen at least ten times. The rearrangement uses TRBV24-1 and TRBJ2-1; no clear D gene. CDR3 size: 16 residues. Trimming removed 1 base from V and 0 bases from J, with 9 bases in between. Germline lookup yields CDR1 KGHDR and CDR2 SFDVKD. The CDR3 loop reads CATSDFRQSSYNEQFF. The CDR3 coding sequence is TGTGCCACCAGTGATTTTAGGCAGAGCTCCTACAATGAGCAGTTCTTC.

This clonotype was picked up a small number of times. V and J are TRBV27 and TRBJ1-2; 7 nucleotides align to TRBD1. This CDR3 is 15 amino acids long. Germline CDR1 is MNHEY and CDR2 is SMNVEV (reference sequence). With 2 bases clipped from V and 8 bases from J, the junction kept 11 bases outside the gene matches. DNA of the CDR3: TGTGCCAGCAGTTTAACGGGCAGGGGGGCGAGGGGCTACACCTTC. Residues: CASSLTGRGARGYTF.

Only a few counts were recorded for this clonotype. The chain is built from TRBV19 and TRBJ1-4, with TRBD1 as a possible D gene (5 bases). V dropped 7 bases and J dropped 4 bases, with 19 bases sitting between them. CDR3 length equals 16 residues. Germline lookup yields CDR1 LNHDA and CDR2 SQIVND (reference sequence). The CDR3 DNA reads TGTGCCAGTACCATGGGACCCGGATGGGTTAATGAAAAACTGTTTTTT. Protein: CASTMGPGWVNEKLFF.

This clonotype was seen only a few times. This chain connects TRBV27 to TRBJ2-1, with D unresolved. Trimming took 5 bases from V and 4 from J, leaving 15 bases between them. CDR1 is MNHEY and CDR2 is SMNVEV in the germline V gene (reference sequence). This CDR3 is built from 15 residues. CDR3 loop: CASSPSVGLYNEQFF. The CDR3 coding sequence is TGTGCCAGCAGTCCCTCCGTCGGGCTTTACAATGAGCAGTTCTTC.

The chain joins TRBV19 to TRBJ2-7, with TRBD2 as a possible D gene (6 bases). CDR1 LNHDA and CDR2 SQIVND come from the germline V gene (reference sequence). The CDR3 runs to 14 residues. V was shortened by 5 bases and J by 3 bases, with 14 bases between the two germline ends. CDR3 protein: CASSPLPGDYEQYF. CDR3 nucleotide sequence: TGTGCCAGTAGTCCCCTGCCGGGGGACTACGAGCAGTACTTC.

A few counts support this clonotype. This chain links TRBV30 with TRBJ1-5; TRBD1 might be the D (5 bases). The CDR3 extends over 14 amino acids. Trimming cost V 2 bases and J 2 bases, with 10 bases left between them. In germline, CDR1 is GTSNPN, CDR2 SVGIG (reference sequence). DNA for the CDR3: TGTGCCTGGAGTTCCGGCAGGGGCAATCAGCCCCAGCATTTT. This codes for CAWSSGRGNQPQHF.

This clonotype was seen a few times. The chain has TRBV30 and TRBJ2-7; a possible D gene is TRBD1 (5 bases). Germline CDR1 and CDR2: GTSNPN and SVGIG (reference sequence). The V end lost 4 bases, the J end lost 0 bases, and 7 bases lay between the germline ends. The CDR3 length is 12 residues. CDR3 DNA: TGTGCCTGGAAGGACATCTCCTACGAGCAGTACTTC. Encoded protein: CAWKDISYEQYF.

This clonotype appeared many times. The chain employs TRBV11-2 and TRBJ2-1; D ambiguous. This CDR3 is 13 amino acids long. CDR1 is SGHAT and CDR2 is FQNNGV in the germline V gene. V lost 1 base, J lost 6 bases, and 7 bases lay in between. In DNA form, the CDR3 reads TGTGCCAGCAGCTTAGGAGGTGTCAATGAGCAGTTCTTC. This gives the protein CASSLGGVNEQFF.

The table lists this clonotype with a few counts. The chain recombines TRBV5-5 with TRBJ2-5; 11 nucleotides match TRBD1. Germline CDR1 reads SGHKS; CDR2 reads YYEKEE (reference sequence). V gave up 0 bases and J gave up 10 bases; unmatched junction bases: 5. The CDR3 is 14 residues long. CDR3 DNA: TGTGCCAGCAGCTTGGGGACAGGGGGCAACAACCAGTACTTC. This encodes CASSLGTGGNNQYF.

This clonotype has a count of ten or more. CDR3 in amino acids: CASTPPTPVPTQYF. As DNA, the CDR3 is TGTGCCAGCACCCCCCCGACTCCCGTGCCTACCCAGTACTTC. The chain is built from TRBV7-8 and TRBJ2-5, with D unclear. CDR3 length equals 14 residues. The V gene's germline CDR1 is SGHVS and CDR2 FQNEAQ. Between the trimmed V and J ends, which lost 7 bases and 8 bases, there was a span of 20 bases.